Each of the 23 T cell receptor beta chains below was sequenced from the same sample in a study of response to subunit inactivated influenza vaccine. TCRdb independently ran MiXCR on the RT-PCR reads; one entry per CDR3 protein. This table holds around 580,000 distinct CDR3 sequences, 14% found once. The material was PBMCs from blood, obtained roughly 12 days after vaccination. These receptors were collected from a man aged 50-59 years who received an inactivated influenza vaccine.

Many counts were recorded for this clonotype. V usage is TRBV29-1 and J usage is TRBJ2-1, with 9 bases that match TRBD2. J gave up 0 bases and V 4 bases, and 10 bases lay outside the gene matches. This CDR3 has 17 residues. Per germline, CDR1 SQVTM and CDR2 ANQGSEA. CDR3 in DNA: TGCAGCGTTGGGGGACTAGCTTCAAGGAGCTCCTACAATGAGCAGTTCTTC. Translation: CSVGGLASRSSYNEQFF.

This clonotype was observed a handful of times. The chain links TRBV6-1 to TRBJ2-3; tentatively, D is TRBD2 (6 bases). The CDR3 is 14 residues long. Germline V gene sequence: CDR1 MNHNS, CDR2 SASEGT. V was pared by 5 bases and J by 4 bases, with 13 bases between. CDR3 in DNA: TGTGCCAGCAGTAGCCTGGAGGGTTCAGATACGCAGTATTTT. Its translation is CASSSLEGSDTQYF.

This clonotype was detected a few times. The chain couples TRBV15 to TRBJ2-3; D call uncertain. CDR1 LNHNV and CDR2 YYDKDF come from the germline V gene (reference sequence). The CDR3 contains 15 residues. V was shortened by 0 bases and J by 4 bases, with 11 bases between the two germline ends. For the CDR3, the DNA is TGTGCCACCAGCAGAGAGACCCCTAGGCCAGATACGCAGTATTTT. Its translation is CATSRETPRPDTQYF. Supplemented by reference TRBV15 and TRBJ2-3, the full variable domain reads DAMVIQNPRYQVTQFGKPVTLSCSQTLNHNVMYWYQQKSSQAPKLLFHYYDKDFNNEADTPDNFQSRRPNTSFCFLDIRSPGLGDTAMYLCATSRETPRPDTQYFGPGTRLTVL.

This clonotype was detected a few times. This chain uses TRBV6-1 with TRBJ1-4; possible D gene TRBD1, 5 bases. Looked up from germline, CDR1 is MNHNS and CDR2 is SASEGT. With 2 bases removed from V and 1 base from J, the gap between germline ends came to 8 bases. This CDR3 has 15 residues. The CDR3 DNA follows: TGTGCCAGCAGTGAAAACGACAGAACTAATGAAAAACTGTTTTTT. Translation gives CASSENDRTNEKLFF.

In nucleotides, the CDR3 is TGTGCCAGCAGTGGATCGGAGAGCTCCTATAATTCACCCCTCCACTTT. This translates into CASSGSESSYNSPLHF. V gene TRBV25-1 combines with J gene TRBJ1-6; D is unresolved. V was trimmed by 4 bases and J by 0 bases, leaving 10 bases between them. The CDR3 has 16 amino acids. Germline V gives CDR1 MGHDK, CDR2 SYGVNS. The entire variable domain, with the rest obtained from reference TRBV25-1 and TRBJ1-6, is as follows: EADIYQTPRYLVIGTGKKITLECSQTMGHDKMYWYQQDPGMELHLIHYSYGVNSTEKGDLSSESTVSRIRTEHFPLTLESARPSHTSQYLCASSGSESSYNSPLHFGNGTRLTVT.

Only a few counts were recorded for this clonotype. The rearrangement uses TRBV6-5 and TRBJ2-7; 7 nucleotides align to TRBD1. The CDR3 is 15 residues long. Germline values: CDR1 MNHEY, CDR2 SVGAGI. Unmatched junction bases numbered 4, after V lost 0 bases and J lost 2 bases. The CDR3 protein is CASSYSKGGPYEQYF. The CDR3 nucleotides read TGTGCCAGCAGTTACTCGAAAGGGGGCCCCTACGAGCAGTACTTC.

The CDR3 sequence is CASRVPGQGAASPLHF. CDR3 nucleotides: TGTGCCAGCAGGGTCCCGGGACAGGGGGCGGCATCACCCCTCCACTTT. The chain joins TRBV6-4 to TRBJ1-6, with TRBD1 matching 12 bases. The CDR3 runs 16 residues. Germline V gene lookup returns CDR1 MRHNA and CDR2 SNTAGT. V gave up 6 bases and J gave up 10 bases; unmatched junction bases: 10.

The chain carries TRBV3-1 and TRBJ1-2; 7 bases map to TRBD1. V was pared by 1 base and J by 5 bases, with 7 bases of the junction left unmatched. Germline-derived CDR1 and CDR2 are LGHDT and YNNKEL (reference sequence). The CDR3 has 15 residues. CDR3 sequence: CASSQGRGLRYGYTF. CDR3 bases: TGTGCCAGCAGCCAAGGGAGGGGGCTTCGGTATGGCTACACCTTC.

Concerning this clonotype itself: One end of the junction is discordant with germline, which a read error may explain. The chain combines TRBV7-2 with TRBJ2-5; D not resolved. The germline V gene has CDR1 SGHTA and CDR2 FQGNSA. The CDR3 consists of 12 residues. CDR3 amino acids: CASSLGYESQYF. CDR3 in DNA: TGTGCCAGCAGCTTAGGGTATGAGAGCCAGTACTTC.

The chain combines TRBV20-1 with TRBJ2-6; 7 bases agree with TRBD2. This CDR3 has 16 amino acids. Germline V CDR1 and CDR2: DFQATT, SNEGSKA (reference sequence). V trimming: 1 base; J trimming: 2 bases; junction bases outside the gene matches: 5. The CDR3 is CSARGAGEAGANVLTF. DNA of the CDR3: TGCAGTGCTAGAGGCGCGGGAGAGGCTGGGGCCAACGTCCTGACTTTC.

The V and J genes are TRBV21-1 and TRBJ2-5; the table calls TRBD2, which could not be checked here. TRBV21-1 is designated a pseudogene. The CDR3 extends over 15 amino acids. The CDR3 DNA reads TGTGCCAGCAGCAAAAAACGGGAGGGCCGGGAGACCCAGTACTTC. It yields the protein CASSKKREGRETQYF.

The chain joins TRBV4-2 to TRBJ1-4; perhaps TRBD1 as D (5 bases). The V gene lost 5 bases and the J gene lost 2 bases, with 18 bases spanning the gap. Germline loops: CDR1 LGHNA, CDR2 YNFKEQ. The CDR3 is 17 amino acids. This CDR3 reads CASSYQAGVATNEKLFF. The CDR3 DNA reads TGTGCCAGCAGCTACCAGGCGGGGGTGGCGACTAATGAAAAACTGTTTTTT.

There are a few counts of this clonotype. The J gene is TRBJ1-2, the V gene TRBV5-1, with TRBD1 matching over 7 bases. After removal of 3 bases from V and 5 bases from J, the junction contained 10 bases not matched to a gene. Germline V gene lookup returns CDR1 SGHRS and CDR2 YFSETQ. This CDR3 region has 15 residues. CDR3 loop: CASSSRQGRGYGYTF. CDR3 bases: TGCGCCAGCAGCTCGCGACAGGGTCGGGGTTATGGCTACACCTTC. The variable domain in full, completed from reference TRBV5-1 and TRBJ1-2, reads KAGVTQTPRYLIKTRGQQVTLSCSPISGHRSVSWYQQTPGQGLQFLFEYFSETQRNKGNFPGRFSGRQFSNSRSEMNVSTLELGDSALYLCASSSRQGRGYGYTFGSGTRLTVV.

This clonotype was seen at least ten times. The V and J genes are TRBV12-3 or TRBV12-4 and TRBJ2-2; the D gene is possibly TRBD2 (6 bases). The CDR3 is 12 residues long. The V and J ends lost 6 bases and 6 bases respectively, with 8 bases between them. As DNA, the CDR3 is TGTGCCAGCAGGGCGGGGTCCGGGGAGCTGTTTTTT. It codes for CASRAGSGELFF.

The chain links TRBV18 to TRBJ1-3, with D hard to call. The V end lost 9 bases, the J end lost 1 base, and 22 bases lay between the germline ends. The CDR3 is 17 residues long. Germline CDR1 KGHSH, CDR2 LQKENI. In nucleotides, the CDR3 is TGTGCCAGTTCCAATTTAGCCGCGAGAGGATCTGGAAACACCATATATTTT. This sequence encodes CASSNLAARGSGNTIYF.

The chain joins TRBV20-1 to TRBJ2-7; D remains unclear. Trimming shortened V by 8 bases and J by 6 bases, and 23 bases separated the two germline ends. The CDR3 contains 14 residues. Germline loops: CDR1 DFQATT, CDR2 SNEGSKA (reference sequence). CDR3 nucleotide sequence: TGCAGTTCCCTAAGAGCCCCTCGAGCCGGCGAGCAGTACTTC. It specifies CSSLRAPRAGEQYF.

The DNA for the CDR3 is TGCGCCAGCAGCTTGGCTGTAGCGGTTTACTCTGGGGCCAACGTCCTGACTTTC. Amino acid sequence: CASSLAVAVYSGANVLTF. The V call is TRBV5-1, the J call TRBJ2-6; perhaps TRBD2 as D (6 bases). Germline CDR1 SGHRS, CDR2 YFSETQ. V shed 0 bases and J shed 0 bases, with 13 bases lying between them. This CDR3 region has 18 residues. The full variable domain, in which reference TRBV5-1 and TRBJ2-6 provide the parts outside the CDR3, is KAGVTQTPRYLIKTRGQQVTLSCSPISGHRSVSWYQQTPGQGLQFLFEYFSETQRNKGNFPGRFSGRQFSNSRSEMNVSTLELGDSALYLCASSLAVAVYSGANVLTFGAGSRLTVL.

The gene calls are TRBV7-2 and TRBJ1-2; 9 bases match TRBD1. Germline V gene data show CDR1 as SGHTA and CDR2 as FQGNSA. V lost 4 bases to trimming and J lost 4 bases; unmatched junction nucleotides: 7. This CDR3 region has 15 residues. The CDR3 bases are TGTGCCAGCAGCTCCAGGACAGGGGAAGGCTATGGCTACACCTTC. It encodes CASSSRTGEGYGYTF.

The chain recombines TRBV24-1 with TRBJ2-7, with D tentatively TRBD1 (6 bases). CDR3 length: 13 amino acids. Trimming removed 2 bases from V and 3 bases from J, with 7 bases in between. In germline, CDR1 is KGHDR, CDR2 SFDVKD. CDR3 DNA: TGTGCCACCAGTGATTCCAGGGGCTACGAGCAGTACTTC. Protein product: CATSDSRGYEQYF.

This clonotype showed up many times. The CDR3 here is CASSLGVTLQPQHF. In DNA form, the CDR3 reads TGTGCCAGCAGTTTAGGTGTGACCCTACAGCCCCAGCATTTT. The chain has TRBV28 and TRBJ1-5; D is ambiguous. The germline gives CDR1 MDHEN, CDR2 SYDVKM. Trimming left V 2 bases short and J 7 bases short, with 12 bases between. The CDR3 covers 14 residues.

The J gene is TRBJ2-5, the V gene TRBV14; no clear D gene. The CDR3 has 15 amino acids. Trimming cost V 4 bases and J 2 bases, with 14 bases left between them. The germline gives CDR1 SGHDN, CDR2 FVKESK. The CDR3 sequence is CASSPQLGPQETQYF. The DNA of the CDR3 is TGTGCCAGCAGCCCTCAGTTGGGCCCACAAGAGACCCAGTACTTC.

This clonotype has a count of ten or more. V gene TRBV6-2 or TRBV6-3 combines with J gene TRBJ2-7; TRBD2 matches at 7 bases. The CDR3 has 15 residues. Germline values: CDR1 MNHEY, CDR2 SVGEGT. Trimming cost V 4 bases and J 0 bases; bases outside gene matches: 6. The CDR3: CASSWSGMSSYEQYF. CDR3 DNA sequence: TGTGCCAGCAGTTGGAGCGGGATGAGCTCCTACGAGCAGTACTTC.

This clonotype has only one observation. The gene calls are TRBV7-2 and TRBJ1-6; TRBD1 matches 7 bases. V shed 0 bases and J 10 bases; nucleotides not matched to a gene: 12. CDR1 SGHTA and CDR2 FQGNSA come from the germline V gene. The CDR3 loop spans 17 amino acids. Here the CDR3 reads CASSLAYRGPRGSPLHF. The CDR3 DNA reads TGTGCCAGCAGCTTAGCGTACAGGGGCCCCCGGGGCTCACCCCTCCACTTT.